This T cell receptor beta chain is drawn from a study of blood T cells in healthy people across ages (dated by TCRdb to between 2014 and 2017). Regarding the complete study: In model experiments, template switching captured about one uniquely barcoded TCR beta cDNA molecule for every two T cells. Age-related changes in TCR beta repertoire diversity were measured in the study by deep sequencing normalized with unique cDNA molecular identifiers. Four age groups were formed from the donors: young (average 16 years), middle-aged (less than 40), aged (roughly 59) and long-lived (around 82). To avoid experimental bias, donors of different ages were distributed randomly across sequencing lanes. Using the same blood draw, the study looked at two additional independent replicas of 1 million unique cDNA reads for two donors, one aged 18 to 30 and the other aged 80 or older.

The paper's findings and limits, for the study overall: Estimates of total diversity from one million sequenced T cells were regarded as lower bounds and underestimates. Observed TCR beta diversity correlated strongly with the percentage of naive T cells measured by flow cytometry. Since profiling was done on bulk unsorted PBMCs, naive and antigen-experienced compartments could not be conclusively compared. Observed TCR beta diversity per million T cells fell roughly linearly with age, and a significant reduction was already apparent by age around 40. Because donor CMV infection status was unknown, age-related changes in expanded clonotypes were potentially confounded. The long-lived group showed more naive CD4+ T cells, fewer expanded clones and increased TCR diversity than the aged group, suggesting age selection.

Trimming at the junction amounts to 4 bases on V and 2 bases on J, and the germline ends lie 15 bases apart. The CDR3 goes from the cysteine to the phenylalanine over 15 residues. This entry keeps only the CDR3 DNA: 45 bases, framed from base 1. From the germline V gene (reference sequence), CDR1 is MNHEY and CDR2 is SMNVEV. With regard to this clonotype: Its binding antigen is unknown. Per-base qualities were not stored, and no clone one base away is much larger.

Donors were about 36 systemically healthy Caucasian individuals from Russia aged roughly 6 to 95 years. Each donor gave approximately 9.3 milliliters of peripheral blood, collected into EDTA-treated Vacutainer tubes. Ficoll-Paque density-gradient centrifugation was used to isolate PBMCs, with at least 7 million per sample. Trizol reagent was used to extract total RNA from the PBMCs, yielding at least 5.5 micrograms per sample. The percentages of naive CD45RAhigh/CD27high T cells were determined by flow cytometry on a PBMC aliquot from every donor. Libraries were prepared through 5' RACE. Reads for this sample came from an Illumina HiSeq 2500. A second 7 to 11 cycle PCR used a sample-barcoded 5' primer and a J-beta primer mix. Each TCR beta cDNA molecule received a unique molecular identifier from a template-switch 5' adaptor carrying 12 random nucleotides. Each sample yielded at least 2.5 million CDR3-containing paired-end reads. All of the RNA was converted into first-strand cDNA using the Mint cDNA synthesis kit, with a TRBC-specific oligonucleotide serving as the primer. Following uracil-DNA glycosylase treatment, a first 18-cycle PCR with universal primers M1SS and BC2_uni_R was performed on all cDNA. The source study handled its data this way. For normalization, 1 million high-quality reads were randomly selected from each sample, with every read carrying a distinct molecular identifier. Instead of being binned into consensus sequences, reads that shared molecular identifiers were thrown out. CDR3 identification, clonotype clustering and error correction used MiTCR with a Q25 quality threshold and the strictest error-elimination algorithm. A nonparametric unseen species model with Euler transformation was used to estimate a lower bound on total TCR beta diversity. The public sequencing data were trimmed at Q25 with fastp and processed into clonotypes with MiXCR by TCRdb, which kept only in-frame beta chains. Entries are consolidated by CDR3 protein sequence, retaining the most common genes and DNA. TCRdb, rather than the study authors, made the V and J calls. Across this sample there are some 1.4 million distinct CDR3 sequences, with roughly 45% seen only once. The top ten clones comprise roughly 7.9% of the sample.

The receptor's source is a woman younger than 35 in good health. Sequencing was carried out using blood. Recombination connected TRBV27 to TRBJ2-7, with a tentative D gene TRBD1 over 5 matching bases. The DNA sequence is given as TGTGCCAGCAGTTATGACTCGACAGCAACCTACGAGCAGTACTTC. Its protein reads: CASSYDSTATYEQYF.